Listed below are T cell receptor beta chains from one sample, sequenced in a study of blood T cells in healthy people across ages. TCRdb reprocessed the 5' RACE reads with MiXCR, giving one entry per CDR3 protein. Found here are about 640,000 distinct CDR3 sequences, 45% to 65% of them singletons; the top ten hold roughly 34%. The sequencing input was blood. Receptors originate from a man between 60 and 75 years old in good health. Each CDR3 is given with its conserved first and last residue. Each record gives: clone size, V gene, CDR3 protein. The size entry is marked missing in some rows and otherwise reads once, few, many or a size class.

-	TRBV12-3/TRBV12-4	CAGSPGTGGPSNYGYTF
-	TRBV5-1	CASSLGLAQDEQFF
few	TRBV20-1	CSASIGPRAQETQYF
-	TRBV5-1	CASRFDRDHGYTF
once	TRBV2	CAAARDNQETQYF
-	TRBV7-9	CASSQGTGYQETQYF
once	TRBV20-1	CSAYRAGEVADTQYF
-	TRBV5-1	CASSSGLAGRQETQYF
-	TRBV7-2	CASSFRSRRNEQFF
-	TRBV3-1	CASSLGRARPQHF
-	TRBV12-3/TRBV12-4	CASSIGLPYEQYF
few	TRBV6-5	CASSYSWDASANYGYTF
-	TRBV6-2/TRBV6-3	CASTQEPLYNEQFF
-	TRBV20-1	CSAEDREFSSDTQYF
few	TRBV5-1	CASSIHQAQETQYF
-	TRBV7-2	CASSPRSGFLETQYF
-	TRBV10-3	CAISGPRSTDTQYF
few	TRBV10-3	CAITSGGSSSYEQYF
-	TRBV13	CASSPGTFNEKLFF
many	TRBV29-1	CSASGAQAYEQYF
-	TRBV12-3/TRBV12-4	CASSLEAGRDTQYF
few	TRBV7-7	CASSFGTSGGGSDTQYF
-	TRBV24-1	CATSDLPSSTDTQYF
few	TRBV28	CASSTGGVRGYTF
-	TRBV12-3/TRBV12-4	CASSLEQGGYNEQFF
-	TRBV4-1	CASSQEGTRGFGNYGYTF
few	TRBV12-3/TRBV12-4	CASSLGAGMHNEQFF
-	TRBV14	CASSQVAGERGGYNEQFF
-	TRBV12-3/TRBV12-4	CASSGGTGFYEQYF
few	TRBV4-1	CASSQDPLSTGYTF
-	TRBV10-2	CASSGARQGQRTEAFF
-	TRBV25-1	CASSEPEVSGNNEQFF
-	TRBV5-1	CASSLAPGTGVDEKLFF
-	TRBV4-2	CASSPSAGGPADTQYF
-	TRBV10-3	CAIGLEGETQYF
-	TRBV5-1	CASSLNRDIGRFTDTQYF
-	TRBV15	CATSRDGGQRFF
-	TRBV7-9	CASSPGLAGQEQFF
-	TRBV7-2	CASSLALLGGGTDTQYF
-	TRBV6-5	CASSYFGGLNYGYTF
-	TRBV5-1	CASSLELQRPGETQYF
-	TRBV11-2	CASSKVGSGFRTGTQYF
few	TRBV4-2	CASSQEPGRNNEQYF
once	TRBV7-7	CASSRLQGGEQFF
-	TRBV6-1	CASSETRGVGEKLFF